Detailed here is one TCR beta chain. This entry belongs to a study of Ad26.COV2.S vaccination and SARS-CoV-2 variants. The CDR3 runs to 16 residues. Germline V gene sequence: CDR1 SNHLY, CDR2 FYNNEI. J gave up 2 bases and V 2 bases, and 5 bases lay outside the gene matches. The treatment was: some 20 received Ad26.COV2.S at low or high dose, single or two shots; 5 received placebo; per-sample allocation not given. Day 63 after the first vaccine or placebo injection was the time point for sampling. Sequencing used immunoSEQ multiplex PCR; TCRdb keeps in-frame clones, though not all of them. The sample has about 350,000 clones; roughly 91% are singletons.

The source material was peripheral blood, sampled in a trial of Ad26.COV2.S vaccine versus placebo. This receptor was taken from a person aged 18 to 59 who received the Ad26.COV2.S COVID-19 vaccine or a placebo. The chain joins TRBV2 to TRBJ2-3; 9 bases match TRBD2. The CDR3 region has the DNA TGTGCCAGCAGTGAATATCTAGCGGGAATCACAGATACGCAGTATTTT. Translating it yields CASSEYLAGITDTQYF.